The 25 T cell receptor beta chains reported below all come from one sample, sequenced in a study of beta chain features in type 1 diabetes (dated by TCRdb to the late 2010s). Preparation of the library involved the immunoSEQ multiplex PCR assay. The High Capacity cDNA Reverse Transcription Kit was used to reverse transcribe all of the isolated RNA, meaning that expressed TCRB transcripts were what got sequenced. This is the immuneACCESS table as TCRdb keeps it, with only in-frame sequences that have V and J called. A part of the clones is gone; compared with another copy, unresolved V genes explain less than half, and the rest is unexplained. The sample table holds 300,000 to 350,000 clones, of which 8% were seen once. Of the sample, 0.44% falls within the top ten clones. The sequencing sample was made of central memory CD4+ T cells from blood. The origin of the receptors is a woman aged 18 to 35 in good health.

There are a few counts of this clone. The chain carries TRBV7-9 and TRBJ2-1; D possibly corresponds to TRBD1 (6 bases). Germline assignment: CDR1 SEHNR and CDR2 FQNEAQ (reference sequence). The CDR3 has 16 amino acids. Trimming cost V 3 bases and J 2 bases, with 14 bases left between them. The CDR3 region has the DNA TGTGCCAGCAGCTTTGAGCAGGGGAGCCCCTACAATGAGCAGTTCTTC. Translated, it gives CASSFEQGSPYNEQFF.

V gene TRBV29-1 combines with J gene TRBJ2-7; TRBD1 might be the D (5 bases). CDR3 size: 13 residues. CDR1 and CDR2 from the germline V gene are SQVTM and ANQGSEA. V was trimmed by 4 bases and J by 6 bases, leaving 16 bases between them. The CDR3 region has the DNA TGCAGCGTTGTCAACCAGGGTGGTCTCGAGCAGTACTTC. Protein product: CSVVNQGGLEQYF.

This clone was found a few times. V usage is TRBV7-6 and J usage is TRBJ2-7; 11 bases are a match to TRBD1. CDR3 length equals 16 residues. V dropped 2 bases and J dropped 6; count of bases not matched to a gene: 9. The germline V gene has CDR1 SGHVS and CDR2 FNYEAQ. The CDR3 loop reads CASSLTGTGGFSEQYF. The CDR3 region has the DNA TGTGCCAGCAGCTTAACCGGGACAGGGGGTTTCTCCGAGCAGTACTTC.

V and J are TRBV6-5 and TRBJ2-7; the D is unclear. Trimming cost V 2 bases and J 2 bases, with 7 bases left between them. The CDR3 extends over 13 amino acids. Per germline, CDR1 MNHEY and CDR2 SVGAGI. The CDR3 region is CASSYLPTYEQYF. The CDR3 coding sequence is TGTGCCAGCAGTTACCTTCCAACCTACGAGCAGTACTTC.

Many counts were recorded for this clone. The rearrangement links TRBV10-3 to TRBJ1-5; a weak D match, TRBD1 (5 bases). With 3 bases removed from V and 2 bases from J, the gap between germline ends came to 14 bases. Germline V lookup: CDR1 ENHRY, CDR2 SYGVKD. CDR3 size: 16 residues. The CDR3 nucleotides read TGTGCCATCAGTGAAGGATCCAGGGTGGGCAATCAGCCCCAGCATTTT. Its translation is CAISEGSRVGNQPQHF.

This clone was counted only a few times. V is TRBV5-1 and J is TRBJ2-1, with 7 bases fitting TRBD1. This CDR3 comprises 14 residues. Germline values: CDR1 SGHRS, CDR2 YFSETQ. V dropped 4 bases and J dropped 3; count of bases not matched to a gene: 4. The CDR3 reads CASSLGQIYNEQFF. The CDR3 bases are TGCGCCAGCAGCCTGGGACAGATCTACAATGAGCAGTTCTTC.

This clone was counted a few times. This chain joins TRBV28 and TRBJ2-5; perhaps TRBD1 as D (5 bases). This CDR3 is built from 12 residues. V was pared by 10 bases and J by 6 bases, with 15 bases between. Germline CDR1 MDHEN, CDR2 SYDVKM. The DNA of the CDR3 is TGTGCCACCCGACAGCTGGTTAAGACCCAGTACTTC. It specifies CATRQLVKTQYF.

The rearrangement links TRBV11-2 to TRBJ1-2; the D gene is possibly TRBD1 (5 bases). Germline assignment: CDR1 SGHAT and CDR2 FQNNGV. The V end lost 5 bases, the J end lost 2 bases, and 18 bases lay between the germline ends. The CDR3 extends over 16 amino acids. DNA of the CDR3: TGTGCCAGCAGCCCCAGTTTTTCCAGGGCCAACTATGGCTACACCTTC. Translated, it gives CASSPSFSRANYGYTF.

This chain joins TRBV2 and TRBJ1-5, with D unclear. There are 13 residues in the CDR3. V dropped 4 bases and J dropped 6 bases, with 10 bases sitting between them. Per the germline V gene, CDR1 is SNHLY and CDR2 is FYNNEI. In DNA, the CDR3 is TGTGCCAGCAGTGGGGCCCCGCCTCAGCCCCAGCATTTT. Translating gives CASSGAPPQPQHF.

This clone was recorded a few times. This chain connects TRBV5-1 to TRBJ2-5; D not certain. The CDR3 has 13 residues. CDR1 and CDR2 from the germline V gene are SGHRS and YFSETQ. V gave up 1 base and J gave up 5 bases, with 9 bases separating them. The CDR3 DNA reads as TGCGCCAGCAGCTTGTCGGGCACGGAGACCCAGTACTTC. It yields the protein CASSLSGTETQYF.

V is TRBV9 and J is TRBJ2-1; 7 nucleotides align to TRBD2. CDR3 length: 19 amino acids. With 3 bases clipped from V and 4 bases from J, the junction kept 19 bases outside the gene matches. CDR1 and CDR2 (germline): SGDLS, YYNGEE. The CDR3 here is CASSASKGYAGAQYNEQFF. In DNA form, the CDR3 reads TGTGCCAGCAGCGCATCGAAGGGGTATGCGGGAGCACAGTACAATGAGCAGTTCTTC.

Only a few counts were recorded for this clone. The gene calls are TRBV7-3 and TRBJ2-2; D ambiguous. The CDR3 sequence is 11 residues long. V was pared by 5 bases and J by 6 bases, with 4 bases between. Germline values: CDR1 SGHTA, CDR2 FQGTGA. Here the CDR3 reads CASSQAGELFF. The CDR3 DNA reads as TGTGCCAGCAGCCAGGCCGGGGAGCTGTTTTTT.

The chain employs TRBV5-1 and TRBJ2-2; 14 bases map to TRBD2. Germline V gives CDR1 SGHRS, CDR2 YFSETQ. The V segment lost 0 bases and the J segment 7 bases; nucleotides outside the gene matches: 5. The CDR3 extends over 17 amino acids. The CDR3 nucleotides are TGCGCCAGCAGCTTGGTGGGACTAGCGGGAGATGTCGGGGAGCTGTTTTTT. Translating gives CASSLVGLAGDVGELFF.

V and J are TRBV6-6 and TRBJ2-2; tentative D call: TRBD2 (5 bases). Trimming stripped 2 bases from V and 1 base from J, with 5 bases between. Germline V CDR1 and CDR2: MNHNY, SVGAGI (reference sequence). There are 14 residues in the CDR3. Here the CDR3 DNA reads TGTGCCAGCAGTTACGGGAGGAACACCGGGGAGCTGTTTTTT. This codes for CASSYGRNTGELFF.

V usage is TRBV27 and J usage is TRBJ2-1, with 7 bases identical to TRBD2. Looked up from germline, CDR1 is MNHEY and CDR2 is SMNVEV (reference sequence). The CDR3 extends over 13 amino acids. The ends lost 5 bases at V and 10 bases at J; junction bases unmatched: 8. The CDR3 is CASSPGLYREQFF. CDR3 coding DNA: TGTGCCAGCAGTCCGGGACTATATCGAGAGCAGTTCTTC.

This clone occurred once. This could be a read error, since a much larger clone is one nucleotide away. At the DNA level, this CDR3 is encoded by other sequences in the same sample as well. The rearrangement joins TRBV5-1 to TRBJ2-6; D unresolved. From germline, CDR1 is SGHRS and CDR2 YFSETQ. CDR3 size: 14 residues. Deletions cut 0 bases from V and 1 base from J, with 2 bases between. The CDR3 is CASSLGSGANVLTF. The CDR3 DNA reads TGCGCCAGCAGCTTGGGTTCTGGGGCCAACGTCCTGACTTTC.

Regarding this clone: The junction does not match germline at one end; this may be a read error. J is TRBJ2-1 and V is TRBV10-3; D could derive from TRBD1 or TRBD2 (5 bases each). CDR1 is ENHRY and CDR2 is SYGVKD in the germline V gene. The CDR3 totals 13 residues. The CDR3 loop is CLLTRDVPNEQFF. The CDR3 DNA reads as TGCCTACTTACAAGGGACGTTCCCAATGAGCAGTTCTTC.

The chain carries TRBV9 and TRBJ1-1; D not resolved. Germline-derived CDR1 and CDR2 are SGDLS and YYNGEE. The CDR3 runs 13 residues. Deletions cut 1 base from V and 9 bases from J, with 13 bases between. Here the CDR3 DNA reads TGTGCCAGCAGCGTACACTCTGGAACCCAAGCTTTCTTT. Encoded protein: CASSVHSGTQAFF.

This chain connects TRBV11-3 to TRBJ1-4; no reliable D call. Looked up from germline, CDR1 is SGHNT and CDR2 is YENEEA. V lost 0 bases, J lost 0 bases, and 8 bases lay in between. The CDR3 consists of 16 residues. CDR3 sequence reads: CASSLDAGATNEKLFF. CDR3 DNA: TGTGCCAGCAGCTTAGATGCGGGAGCAACTAATGAAAAACTGTTTTTT. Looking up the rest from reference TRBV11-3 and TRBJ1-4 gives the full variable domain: EAGVVQSPRYKIIEKKQPVAFWCNPISGHNTLYWYLQNLGQGPELLIRYENEEAVDDSQLPKDRFSAERLKGVDSTLKIQPAELGDSAVYLCASSLDAGATNEKLFFGSGTQLSVL.

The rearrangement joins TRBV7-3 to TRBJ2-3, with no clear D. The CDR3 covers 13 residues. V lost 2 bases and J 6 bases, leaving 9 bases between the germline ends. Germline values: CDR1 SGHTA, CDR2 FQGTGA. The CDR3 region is CASSLGVGDTQYF. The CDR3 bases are TGTGCCAGCAGCTTAGGAGTTGGGGATACGCAGTATTTT. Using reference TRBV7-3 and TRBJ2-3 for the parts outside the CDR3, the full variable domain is GAGVSQTPSNKVTEKGKYVELRCDPISGHTALYWYRQSLGQGPEFLIYFQGTGAADDSGLPNDRFFAVRPEGSVSTLKIQRTERGDSAVYLCASSLGVGDTQYFGPGTRLTVL.

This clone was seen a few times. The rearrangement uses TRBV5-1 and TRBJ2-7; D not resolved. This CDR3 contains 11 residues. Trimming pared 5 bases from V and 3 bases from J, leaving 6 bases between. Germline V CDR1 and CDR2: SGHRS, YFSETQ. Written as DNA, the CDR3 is TGCGCCAGCAGTGGAGACTACGAGCAGTACTTC. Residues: CASSGDYEQYF.

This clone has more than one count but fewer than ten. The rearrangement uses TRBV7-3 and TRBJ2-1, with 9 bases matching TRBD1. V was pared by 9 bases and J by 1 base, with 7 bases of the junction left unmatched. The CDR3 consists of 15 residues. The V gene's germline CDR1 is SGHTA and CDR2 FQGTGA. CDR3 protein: CASSQGAPSYNEQFF. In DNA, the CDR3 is TGTGCCAGTTCACAGGGGGCGCCTTCCTACAATGAGCAGTTCTTC.

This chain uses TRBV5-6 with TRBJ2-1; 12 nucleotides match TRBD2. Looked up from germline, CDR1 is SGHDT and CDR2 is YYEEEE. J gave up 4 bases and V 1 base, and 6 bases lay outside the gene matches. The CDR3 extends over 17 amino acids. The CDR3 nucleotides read TGTGCCAGCAGCTTGTTAACTAGCGGGAGGACTTACAATGAGCAGTTCTTC. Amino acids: CASSLLTSGRTYNEQFF.

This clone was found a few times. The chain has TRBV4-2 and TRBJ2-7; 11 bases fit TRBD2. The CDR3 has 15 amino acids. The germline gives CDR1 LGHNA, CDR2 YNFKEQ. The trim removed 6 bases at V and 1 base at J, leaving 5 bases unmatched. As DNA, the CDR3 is TGTGCCAGCAGGCCTACTAGCGGGAGTTCCTACGAGCAGTACTTC. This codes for CASRPTSGSSYEQYF.

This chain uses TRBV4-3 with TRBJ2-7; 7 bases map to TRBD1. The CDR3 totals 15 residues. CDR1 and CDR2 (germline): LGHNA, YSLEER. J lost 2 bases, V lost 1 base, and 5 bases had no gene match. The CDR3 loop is CASSQAPQGTYEQYF. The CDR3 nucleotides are TGCGCCAGCAGCCAAGCCCCACAGGGGACCTACGAGCAGTACTTC.